The entry below describes one T cell receptor (beta chain). The antigen remains undetermined. The data were obtained in a study of blood T cells in healthy people across ages. The study's findings and limits: Strongly correlated with naive T cell percentage was TCR beta diversity. CMV status of donors was unknown, possibly confounding expanded clonotype changes. A conclusive naive versus antigen-experienced comparison was prevented by the unsorted PBMCs.

A J-beta primer mix and a sample-barcoded 5' primer were used in a second PCR of roughly 6 to 11 cycles. TCRdb re-called the 5' RACE reads through MiXCR, storing one row per CDR3 protein. This repertoire shows 600,000 or so distinct CDR3 sequences, 40% to 55% found once; its top ten account for about 26%. CDR1 and CDR2 (germline): MNHNY, SVGAGI (reference sequence). The CDR3 covers 13 residues. The V end was cut by 5 bases, the J end by 7 bases, with 12 bases between. This receptor was obtained from a man older than 75 in good health. V gene TRBV6-6 combines with J gene TRBJ1-3, with a weak D call TRBD1 (5 bases). Sequenced input: blood. This chain's CDR3 is CASSVGDGNTIYF. In nucleotides, the CDR3 is TGTGCCAGCAGTGTAGGGGATGGCAACACCATATATTTT.